This entry features one T cell receptor beta chain sequence. The data were taken from a study of shared clonotypes between healthy human individuals. The study separated CD4+ cells into CD45RA+ naive and CD45RA-negative memory subsets. CDR3 length equals 14 residues. In germline, CDR1 is KGHSH, CDR2 LQKENI. V gave up 3 bases and J gave up 7 bases; unmatched junction bases: 8. Some 30,000 T cell genomes (approximately 210 ng DNA) went into each sorted-subset replicate. Clones were sequenced by immunoSEQ multiplex PCR, and TCRdb holds only the in-frame ones, with some missing. In the table there are millions of clones, more than 80% of which are singletons.

Sequencing used naive CD4+ T cells sorted from blood. Subset specified: CD45RA+ positively selected. This chain links TRBV18 with TRBJ1-2, with TRBD1 identical over 7 bases. The source of this sequence is a man aged 18 to 30 in good health. CDR3 nucleotides: TGTGCCAGCTCACCCACAGGGGCCGGCGGTGGCTACACCTTC. Amino acids: CASSPTGAGGGYTF.